Listed below are T cell receptor beta chains from one sample, sequenced in a study of cytomegalovirus exposure and HLA in healthy donors. The repertoire was sequenced with immunoSEQ multiplex PCR; TCRdb's copy has only in-frame clones and lacks some. Of more than 45,000 clones listed, about 82% are singletons. The sequencing sample was made of PBMCs. These receptors came from a man aged 30-40 years in good health and CMV-seronegative. Each CDR3 is given with its conserved first and last residue. Each record gives: V gene, CDR3 length, clone size, J gene, D gene, CDR3 DNA, CDR3 protein. A D gene is named only where the DNA matches it firmly. Some rows mark clone size as missing; the rest say once, few, many or name a class of expanded clone.

V gene: TRBV5-4
CDR3 length: 11
clone size: few
J gene: TRBJ2-7
D gene: TRBD1
CDR3 DNA: TGTGCCAGCAGAGACAGGGGCGAGCAGTACTTC
CDR3 protein: CASRDRGEQYF

V gene: TRBV28
CDR3 length: 14
clone size: .
J gene: TRBJ2-5
D gene: TRBD1
CDR3 DNA: TGTGCCAGCAGCCGGGACAGGGGCAAAAAGACCCAGTACTTC
CDR3 protein: CASSRDRGKKTQYF

V gene: TRBV7-2
CDR3 length: 16
clone size: .
J gene: TRBJ1-3
D gene: .
CDR3 DNA: TGTGCCAGCAGCCCAGGAGGCTCGAGATCTGGAAACACCATATATTTT
CDR3 protein: CASSPGGSRSGNTIYF

V gene: TRBV5-3
CDR3 length: 15
clone size: .
J gene: TRBJ1-1
D gene: .
CDR3 DNA: TGTGCCAGAAGCTTGAGCTCCACAGGGAACACTGAAGCTTTCTTT
CDR3 protein: CARSLSSTGNTEAFF

V gene: TRBV6-5
CDR3 length: 13
clone size: .
J gene: TRBJ2-3
D gene: .
CDR3 DNA: TGTGCCAGCAGTCGGGACTCTTTAGATACGCAGTATTTT
CDR3 protein: CASSRDSLDTQYF

V gene: TRBV7-2
CDR3 length: 15
clone size: .
J gene: TRBJ1-2
D gene: TRBD1
CDR3 DNA: TGTGCCAGCAGCATCCACCGGGACAGACACTATGGCTACACCTTC
CDR3 protein: CASSIHRDRHYGYTF

V gene: TRBV6-8
CDR3 length: 16
clone size: once
J gene: TRBJ2-3
D gene: TRBD2
CDR3 DNA: TGTGCCAGCAGTTACGTTTCTAGCGGGAGCACAGATACGCAGTATTTT
CDR3 protein: CASSYVSSGSTDTQYF

V gene: TRBV6-5
CDR3 length: 15
clone size: .
J gene: TRBJ1-1
D gene: TRBD1
CDR3 DNA: TGTGCCAGCAGTTACTCGAGGCAGGGGGACACTGAAGCTTTCTTT
CDR3 protein: CASSYSRQGDTEAFF

V gene: TRBV30
CDR3 length: 12
clone size: .
J gene: TRBJ2-7
D gene: .
CDR3 DNA: TGTGCCTCCTCCAGGACACTCTACGAGCAGTACTTC
CDR3 protein: CASSRTLYEQYF

V gene: TRBV5-1
CDR3 length: 14
clone size: once
J gene: TRBJ1-1
D gene: TRBD1
CDR3 DNA: TGCGCCAGCAGCTGGGGGACAGGGACTACTGAAGCTTTCTTT
CDR3 protein: CASSWGTGTTEAFF

V gene: TRBV7-9
CDR3 length: 15
clone size: .
J gene: TRBJ2-7
D gene: TRBD1
CDR3 DNA: TGTGCCAGCAGCTCGGGACAGGGGATCTCCTACGAGCAGTACTTC
CDR3 protein: CASSSGQGISYEQYF

V gene: TRBV5-6
CDR3 length: 16
clone size: .
J gene: TRBJ2-7
D gene: TRBD1
CDR3 DNA: TGTGCCAGCAGCTTGGTTGGGACAGGGACGGTATACGAGCAGTACTTC
CDR3 protein: CASSLVGTGTVYEQYF